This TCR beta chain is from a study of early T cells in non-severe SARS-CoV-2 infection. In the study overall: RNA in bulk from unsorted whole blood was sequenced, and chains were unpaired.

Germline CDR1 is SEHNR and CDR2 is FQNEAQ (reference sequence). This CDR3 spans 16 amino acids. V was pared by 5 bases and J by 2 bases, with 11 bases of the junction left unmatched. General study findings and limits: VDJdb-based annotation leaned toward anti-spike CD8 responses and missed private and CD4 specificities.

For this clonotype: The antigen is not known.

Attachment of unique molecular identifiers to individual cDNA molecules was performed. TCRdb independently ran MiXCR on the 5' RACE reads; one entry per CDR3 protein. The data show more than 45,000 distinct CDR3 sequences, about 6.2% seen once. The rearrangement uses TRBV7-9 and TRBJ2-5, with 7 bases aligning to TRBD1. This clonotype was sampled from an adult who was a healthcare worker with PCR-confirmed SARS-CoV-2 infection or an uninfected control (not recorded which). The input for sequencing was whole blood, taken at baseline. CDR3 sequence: CASSNRQGLPQETQYF. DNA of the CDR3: TGTGCCAGCAGCAACCGACAGGGCCTCCCACAAGAGACCCAGTACTTC.